A single sample is the source of the 8 T cell receptor beta chains below, sequenced in a study of T cell responses to AZD1222 COVID-19 vaccine. Profiling relied on immunoSEQ multiplex PCR, and the TCRdb table lists in-frame clones only, not all of them. This repertoire shows about 130,000 clones, approximately 84% found once; its top ten account for over 4%. The sequencing used peripheral blood, collected on day 0 of AZD1222 vaccination. These receptors came from an adult in good health.

The rearrangement uses TRBV27 and TRBJ1-2; D not resolved. Germline V CDR1 and CDR2: MNHEY, SMNVEV (reference sequence). The ends were cut back, 5 bases at V and 0 bases at J, with 13 bases in the middle. The length of the CDR3 is 15 residues. CDR3 sequence (DNA): TGTGCCAGCAGTCCAAACTCGCGGACTAACTATGGCTACACCTTC. This codes for CASSPNSRTNYGYTF.

This clone was counted between two and nine times. The chain has TRBV5-1 and TRBJ1-1; 11 bases align to TRBD1. V dropped 2 bases and J dropped 4; count of bases not matched to a gene: 7. Germline values: CDR1 SGHRS, CDR2 YFSETQ. The CDR3 consists of 16 residues. CDR3 bases: TGCGCCAGCAGCTTTGGACAGGGGGCGGTTAGCACTGAAGCTTTCTTT. Encoded protein: CASSFGQGAVSTEAFF. Drawing the rest from reference TRBV5-1 and TRBJ1-1, the complete variable domain is KAGVTQTPRYLIKTRGQQVTLSCSPISGHRSVSWYQQTPGQGLQFLFEYFSETQRNKGNFPGRFSGRQFSNSRSEMNVSTLELGDSALYLCASSFGQGAVSTEAFFGQGTRLTVV.

This chain connects TRBV14 to TRBJ1-4, with D hard to call. CDR3 length: 15 amino acids. V dropped 4 bases and J dropped 5 bases, with 14 bases sitting between them. Germline V CDR1 and CDR2: SGHDN, FVKESK. CDR3 DNA sequence: TGTGCCAGCAGCCCCCCCGGCAGGAGGAATGAAAAACTGTTTTTT. It codes for CASSPPGRRNEKLFF.

This chain connects TRBV28 to TRBJ1-2; D gene uncertain. Trimming removed 6 bases from V and 0 bases from J, with 11 bases in between. The germline V gene has CDR1 MDHEN and CDR2 SYDVKM. This CDR3 spans 14 amino acids. CDR3 protein: CASSPMTANYGYTF. CDR3 nucleotides: TGTGCCAGCAGCCCGATGACCGCTAACTATGGCTACACCTTC.

This chain joins TRBV27 and TRBJ1-3; D remains unclear. Germline values: CDR1 MNHEY, CDR2 SMNVEV (reference sequence). This CDR3 is built from 14 residues. The germline V and J ends were trimmed by 3 bases and 0 bases, with 6 bases remaining between them. The CDR3 coding sequence is TGTGCCAGCAGTTTGGGGTACTCTGGAAACACCATATATTTT. The encoded protein is CASSLGYSGNTIYF.

This rearrangement joins TRBV14 to TRBJ2-7, with a possible D match to TRBD2 (6 bases). Deletions cut 4 bases from V and 2 bases from J, with 15 bases between. Germline lookup yields CDR1 SGHDN and CDR2 FVKESK. The CDR3 contains 15 residues. CDR3 residues: CASSPLGGNTYEQYF. The CDR3 nucleotides are TGTGCCAGCAGCCCCCTTGGGGGGAACACCTACGAGCAGTACTTC.

This chain uses TRBV28 with TRBJ2-7; D ambiguous. Germline CDR1 is MDHEN and CDR2 is SYDVKM. V dropped 3 bases and J dropped 1 base, with 7 bases sitting between them. The CDR3 sequence is 13 residues long. The CDR3 DNA follows: TGTGCCAGCAGTTTTGCCAATTCCTACGAGCAGTACTTC. It specifies CASSFANSYEQYF.

The rearrangement uses TRBV10-3 and TRBJ1-4; TRBD1 matches at 9 bases. The junction had 6 bases not matched to a gene; V was cut back by 5 bases and J by 8 bases. This CDR3 spans 14 amino acids. In germline, CDR1 is ENHRY, CDR2 SYGVKD. The CDR3 coding sequence is TGTGCCATCAGTCCCCAGGGGACAGGGGAAAAACTGTTTTTT. This encodes CAISPQGTGEKLFF.